The 7 T cell receptor beta chains presented below share a single source sample, sequenced in a study of beta chain features in type 1 diabetes. Whole-study findings and limits: People with Type 1 diabetes carried modestly yet significantly shorter TCRB CDR3s in all four CD4+ subsets.

All of the isolated RNA was reverse transcribed, so expressed TCRB transcripts were sequenced. Generated by immunoSEQ multiplex PCR, the TCRdb table keeps only in-frame clones and is missing some. The table shows 640,000 or so clones, with around 15% occurring only once. Their recognized antigens are unknown. Sequences were obtained from naive CD4+ T cells from blood. All receptors come from a young man with type 1 diabetes.

The chain combines TRBV28 with TRBJ2-3; TRBD1 aligns across 10 bases. Germline V gene lookup returns CDR1 MDHEN and CDR2 SYDVKM. The CDR3 has 15 residues. The J segment lost 3 bases and the V segment lost 6 bases, leaving 6 bases of the junction unmatched. CDR3 DNA sequence: TGTGCCAGCAGCTCGACAGGGGGCAGGACAGATACGCAGTATTTT. As protein: CASSSTGGRTDTQYF. Filled out from reference TRBV28 and TRBJ2-3, the complete variable domain reads DVKVTQSSRYLVKRTGEKVFLECVQDMDHENMFWYRQDPGLGLRLIYFSYDVKMKEKGDIPEGYSVSREKKERFSLILESASTNQTSMYLCASSSTGGRTDTQYFGPGTRLTVL.

This clone was observed a few times. The chain carries TRBV7-2 and TRBJ1-2; no clear D. The CDR3 has 15 amino acids. Trimming removed 3 bases from V and 4 bases from J, with 15 bases in between. The V gene's germline CDR1 is SGHTA and CDR2 FQGNSA. CDR3 nucleotide sequence: TGTGCCAGCAGCTTGTCAGTGGGAGAGCTCTATGGCTACACCTTC. Translating it yields CASSLSVGELYGYTF.

The chain combines TRBV18 with TRBJ2-3; 11 nucleotides line up with TRBD2. The J segment lost 5 bases and the V segment lost 6 bases, leaving 16 bases of the junction unmatched. Germline lookup yields CDR1 KGHSH and CDR2 LQKENI. This CDR3 is 18 amino acids long. For the CDR3, the DNA is TGTGCCAGCTCCAAGGACAGAAAGCTGACTAGCGGGGTAGATACGCAGTATTTT. The encoded protein is CASSKDRKLTSGVDTQYF.

This clone came up a few times. V is TRBV15 and J is TRBJ2-5; possible D gene TRBD1, 6 bases. V was trimmed by 7 bases and J by 0 bases, leaving 15 bases between them. This CDR3 has 15 residues. Per germline, CDR1 LNHNV and CDR2 YYDKDF (reference sequence). CDR3 in amino acids: CATTPTRTDQETQYF. In nucleotides, the CDR3 is TGTGCCACCACCCCCACCCGGACAGACCAAGAGACCCAGTACTTC.

The J gene is TRBJ2-4, the V gene TRBV18; tentative D call: TRBD2 (6 bases). The germline V and J ends were trimmed by 6 bases and 2 bases, with 14 bases remaining between them. The CDR3 is 15 amino acids. The V gene's germline CDR1 is KGHSH and CDR2 LQKENI. The CDR3 spells CASSPGEQTKNIQYF. CDR3 nucleotide sequence: TGTGCCAGCTCCCCGGGAGAGCAGACCAAAAACATTCAGTACTTC.

This chain connects TRBV27 to TRBJ2-2; D is perhaps TRBD1 or TRBD2 (5 bases each). CDR1 and CDR2 from the germline V gene are MNHEY and SMNVEV (reference sequence). The CDR3 length is 15 residues. V lost 7 bases and J lost 5, with 17 bases in between. CDR3 amino acids: CASTLWGSGTGELFF. The CDR3, as DNA: TGTGCCAGCACCCTGTGGGGGTCGGGGACCGGGGAGCTGTTTTTT.

With respect to this clone: One end of the junction fails to match germline, which may point to a read error. This chain uses TRBV6-6 with TRBJ2-2, with 7 bases aligning to TRBD2. Germline V CDR1 and CDR2: MNHNY, SVGAGI (reference sequence). The length of the CDR3 is 13 residues. The CDR3 sequence: CASSSGGIGQLFF. The DNA for the CDR3 is TGTGCCAGCAGTTCCGGGGGGATCGGGCAGCTGTTTTTT.